These T cell receptor beta chains were read from a single sample in a study of technical replicates of blood from a few donors. The repertoire was sequenced with immunoSEQ multiplex PCR; TCRdb's copy has only in-frame clones and lacks some. Of about 83,000 clones listed, around nine tenths were seen once; the top ten hold about 0.27%. The sample was T cells isolated from PBMCs. The origin of the receptors is a human donor in good health. Each CDR3 is given with its conserved first and last residue. The D gene is left open where the match is weak. Size is stated for part of the rows, as once, few or many counts, or as a class when the clone is expanded.

TRBV5-6	NA	TRBJ2-5	TRBD2	CASSPRTSGFYGGAETQYF	TGTGCCAGCAGCCCACGGACTAGCGGGTTCTACGGAGGGGCAGAGACCCAGTACTTC
TRBV28	NA	TRBJ2-1	TRBD2	CASSYSPGGRQFF	TGTGCCAGCAGTTATTCCCCAGGCGGGAGACAGTTCTTC
TRBV19	NA	TRBJ2-5	TRBD1	CATGQGEETQYF	TGTGCTACGGGACAGGGTGAAGAGACCCAGTACTTC
TRBV6-6	NA	TRBJ2-1	TRBD1	CASSSGQGVFKQFF	TGTGCCAGCTCATCGGGACAGGGGGTATTCAAGCAGTTCTTC
TRBV7-9	NA	TRBJ1-5	NA	CASSLGGVNSNQPQHF	TGTGCCAGCAGCTTAGGCGGCGTAAATAGCAATCAGCCCCAGCATTTT
TRBV6-1	NA	TRBJ1-2	TRBD1	CASRNPRTGEYGYTF	TGTGCCAGCAGGAACCCTAGGACAGGGGAGTATGGCTACACCTTC
TRBV25-1	NA	TRBJ2-7	NA	CASSGLQGQGFSYEQYF	TGTGCCAGCAGTGGGCTACAAGGACAAGGGTTTTCCTACGAGCAGTACTTC
TRBV5-1	NA	TRBJ1-1	NA	CASSLQGFDTEAFF	TGCGCCAGCAGCTTGCAGGGCTTCGACACTGAAGCTTTCTTT
TRBV19	NA	TRBJ1-1	NA	CASSALEGYTEAFF	TGTGCCAGTAGCGCCCTGGAGGGGTACACTGAAGCTTTCTTT
TRBV23-1	once	TRBJ2-3	TRBD1	CASSQRDRGRADTQYF	TGCGCCAGCAGTCAACGTGACAGGGGAAGGGCAGATACGCAGTATTTT
TRBV5-1	once	TRBJ1-4	TRBD1	CASSSGTGKEKLFF	TGCGCCAGCAGCTCAGGGACAGGGAAGGAAAAACTGTTTTTT
TRBV6-1	once	TRBJ1-5	NA	CASRVQGGQPQHF	TGTGCCAGCAGGGTACAGGGCGGTCAGCCCCAGCATTTT
TRBV9	NA	TRBJ2-3	NA	CASSVVQNTDTQYF	TGTGCCAGCAGCGTAGTACAGAACACAGATACGCAGTATTTT
TRBV6-1	NA	TRBJ2-5	TRBD2	CASSEMRGGQETQYF	TGTGCCAGCAGTGAAATGCGGGGAGGGCAAGAGACCCAGTACTTC